This paragraph covers one T cell receptor (beta chain) sequence. This clone occurred a few times. No antigen is known for it. Base quality data are lacking; no much larger clone is found one base away. The High Capacity cDNA Reverse Transcription Kit was used to reverse transcribe all of the isolated RNA, meaning that expressed TCRB transcripts were what got sequenced. Naive, central memory and regulatory T cell samples underwent deep immunoSEQ sequencing, averaging roughly 3.4 million total reads per sample. Sorted cells were lysed in RLT buffer, and RNA was extracted using DNase-treated RNeasy Micro or Mini kits according to cell number. To prevent cross-contamination, each cell subset was processed individually, whereas patient and healthy donor samples were processed jointly. Using the immunoSEQ multiplex PCR, TCRB sequences were amplified from cDNA into 87-bp fragments spanning the CDR3 region. Sequencing of the amplicons was performed on the Illumina HiSeq platform. Per the original workflow: Synthetic template baselines were used to correct PCR bias computationally, reads within Hamming distance 2 were collapsed, and singletons that could not be merged were discarded. By aligning reads against IMGT, V, D and J genes, CDR3 length, and insertions or deletions at six rearrangement sites were assigned. Within each subset, clonotype counts were normalized to the number of sorted cells before true diversity and Gini coefficients were calculated with the tcR R package. Repertoire sharing was quantified using the overlap coefficient calculated on TCRB nucleotide sequences. The immuneACCESS repertoire file appears here via TCRdb, limited to in-frame rearrangements. These files lack a portion of the clones; in checked studies, under half of the deficit traces to unresolved V genes, and the cause of the others is not known. The D gene and trimming were derived from the DNA, and the V and J assignments and clone size from that table. The sample contains more than 300,000 clones, 8% to 10% of them found a single time. In total, the top ten clones hold less than 0.65% of the sample.

This sample is part of a study of beta chain features in type 1 diabetes (dated by TCRdb to 2017 to 2018). Background on the whole study: Patients and healthy donors did not differ in mean age, gender distribution, total cell number or subset yield. Across all samples, 90 million to 130 million sorted cells were examined, and cell number per subset correlated strongly with RNA yield. In the study, recently diagnosed type 1 diabetes patients and matched healthy donors were compared on the TCRB repertoires of their sorted circulating CD4+ T cell subsets. Naive and central memory subsets were obtained from all 28 donors, but regulatory and stem cell-like memory subsets were isolated from only 8 patients and roughly 8 healthy donors. Results the study describes overall, beyond this receptor: In all four CD4+ subsets, TCRB CDR3 length was moderately but significantly shorter in type 1 diabetes patients. At VDJ recombination sites, patients with type 1 diabetes made fewer insertions and deleted more nucleotides, a pattern implying thymic rearrangement abnormalities. HLA sub-analyses involved small numbers of individuals, so any influence of HLA type on TCRB rearrangement remained unresolved. Naive, central memory and regulatory TCRB repertoires appeared to be more alike among patients than among healthy donors. Because cDNA was sequenced instead of genomic DNA, activated cells with high expression could be over-represented, although the groups did not differ in activation or CD3 levels. Shorter templates might be favored by PCR, yet because patient and control samples were amplified and corrected together, any such skew would affect both groups equally.

CDR1 and CDR2 (GTSNPN, SVGIG) derive from the germline V gene (reference sequence). From the cysteine through the phenylalanine, the CDR3 covers 14 amino acids. Solely the CDR3 DNA is kept, with 42 bases framed from the first base. From V the trimming removes 1 base and from J it removes 0 bases, while the gene matches leave 2 bases of the junction unaccounted for. A single peripheral blood draw of around 0.11 L on average was collected from each donor into heparinised tubes. Naive, central memory, regulatory and stem cell-like memory CD4+ T cells were sorted on a BD FACSAria II using a panel including CD45RO, CCR7, CD25, CD127, CD95 and CD27. Every sorted population had a purity above 95%. PBMCs were isolated immediately by Lymphoprep density gradient centrifugation and stained directly without culture. To minimize batch effects, samples were stained and sorted in pairs, one healthy donor with one patient per experiment.

The source of this sequence is a young man with type 1 diabetes. Sequenced: central memory CD4+ T cells from blood. The receptor chain draws on TRBV30 and TRBJ2-5; 7 bases in the middle match TRBD2. This receptor carries the CDR3 CAWSGGGNQETQYF. In nucleotide form, the sequence is TGTGCCTGGAGTGGGGGGGGAAACCAAGAGACCCAGTACTTC.